This T cell receptor (beta chain) originates from a study of early T cells in non-severe SARS-CoV-2 infection. This clonotype was seen many times. Its antigen remains unidentified. Individual cDNA molecules received unique molecular identifiers. TCRdb used MiXCR to reprocess the 5' RACE reads, holding one entry per CDR3 protein. Here the sample spans 50,000 to 60,000 distinct CDR3 sequences, around 10% being singletons. The germline V gene encodes CDR1 MDHEN and CDR2 SYDVKM. Trimming removed 7 bases at V and 4 bases at J, with 11 bases between. The CDR3 loop spans 14 amino acids. Overall study findings and caveats: Missing private and CD4 specificities, VDJdb matching favored anti-spike CD8 responses.

The source material was whole blood, sampled at baseline. The source is an adult who was a healthcare worker with PCR-confirmed SARS-CoV-2 infection or an uninfected control (not recorded which). The chain employs TRBV28 and TRBJ2-6, with no clear D. In DNA, the CDR3 is TGTGCCAGCACTTCACCCTTGGGGGCCAACGTCCTGACTTTC. It encodes CASTSPLGANVLTF.